A single sample is the source of the 24 T cell receptor beta chains below, sequenced in a study of shared clonotypes between healthy human individuals. It was CD45RO-negative cells, positively selected for CCR7, that made up naive CD8 cells, with terminally differentiated effector memory CD45RA+ cells excluded. Sequenced by immunoSEQ multiplex PCR; TCRdb stores in-frame clones only, minus some. The data hold about 2 million clones, with around 96% observed a single time. Input material: naive CD8+ T cells sorted from blood. Source of these receptors: a man aged 18 to 29 in good health.

CDR3 in DNA: TGTGCCAGCAGCTTAGAACGCATGGCTCCTGAGCAGTTCTTC. Translating gives CASSLERMAPEQFF. The V call is TRBV13, the J call TRBJ2-1; D remains unclear. The CDR3 consists of 14 residues. The germline CDR1 and CDR2 sequences are PRHDT and FYEKMQ (reference sequence). V was pared by 1 base and J by 9 bases, with 13 bases between.

The chain joins TRBV7-2 to TRBJ2-3; 11 bases are a match to TRBD1. The germline V gene encodes CDR1 SGHTA and CDR2 FQGNSA. V lost 4 bases and J lost 4; bases outside the gene matches: 13. The CDR3 is 18 residues long. CDR3 in DNA: TGTGCCAGCAGCTCCTGGGGACAGGGGGGCCGAGGGGCAGATACGCAGTATTTT. Encoded protein: CASSSWGQGGRGADTQYF.

The CDR3 DNA reads TGTGCCAGCAGCTTGGTGGAGGGACTTGAAGCTTTCTTT. It encodes CASSLVEGLEAFF. The rearrangement uses TRBV5-5 and TRBJ1-1; a possible D gene is TRBD1 (5 bases). The CDR3 has 13 residues. The V and J ends lost 0 bases and 7 bases respectively, with 10 bases between them. Germline CDR1 SGHKS, CDR2 YYEKEE (reference sequence).

The chain recombines TRBV5-6 with TRBJ2-3; D uncertain. V lost 0 bases to trimming and J lost 0 bases, with 11 bases between them. The CDR3 is 16 amino acids. Germline V gives CDR1 SGHDT, CDR2 YYEEEE. CDR3 amino acids: CASSLEGSISTDTQYF. The CDR3 region has the DNA TGTGCCAGCAGCTTGGAGGGTAGCATTAGCACAGATACGCAGTATTTT.

The V gene is TRBV4-3, the J gene TRBJ2-7; tentative D call: TRBD2 (6 bases). Germline V gene sequence: CDR1 LGHNA, CDR2 YSLEER. Trimming took off 0 bases at V and 2 bases at J, with 14 bases between the two ends. The CDR3 has 16 residues. The DNA for the CDR3 is TGCGCCAGCAGCCAAGATCAAGGGGACTTACCCTACGAGCAGTACTTC. Translated, it gives CASSQDQGDLPYEQYF.

The rearrangement links TRBV25-1 to TRBJ2-3; D call uncertain. Trimming shortened V by 3 bases and J by 6 bases, and 10 bases separated the two germline ends. CDR1 and CDR2 (germline): MGHDK, SYGVNS. The CDR3 consists of 13 residues. In DNA form, the CDR3 reads TGTGCCAGCAGTGACCCATTTAGGGATACGCAGTATTTT. It codes for CASSDPFRDTQYF.

Details on this clone: Other DNA sequences of this sample code for an identical CDR3. The J gene is TRBJ1-2, the V gene TRBV29-1; 11 bases are a match to TRBD1. CDR1 is SQVTM and CDR2 is ANQGSEA in the germline V gene. The V gene end was trimmed by 7 bases and the J gene end by 3 bases; junction bases not matched to a gene: 4. CDR3 length: 13 residues. The CDR3 nucleotides read TGCAGCGGGACAGGGGGCGAGGACTATGGCTACACCTTC. It codes for CSGTGGEDYGYTF.

This clone has a single count. The same CDR3 arises from other DNA sequences in this sample as well. The chain is built from TRBV5-1 and TRBJ2-1; D gene uncertain. CDR3 length: 12 amino acids. V was clipped by 4 bases and J by 3 bases, with 5 bases between them. CDR1 is SGHRS and CDR2 is YFSETQ in the germline V gene. CDR3 protein: CASSGSYNEQFF. The CDR3 DNA follows: TGCGCCAGCAGCGGTAGCTACAATGAGCAGTTCTTC.

The gene calls are TRBV9 and TRBJ1-2; maybe TRBD1 (5 bases). CDR3 size: 12 residues. The V gene lost 3 bases and the J gene lost 8 bases, with 11 bases spanning the gap. CDR1 SGDLS and CDR2 YYNGEE come from the germline V gene. In DNA form, the CDR3 reads TGTGCCAGCAGCGGCGACAGCGGAGGCTACACCTTC. Its protein is CASSGDSGGYTF.

As regards this clone: The sample carries other DNA sequences with the same CDR3. V gene TRBV7-9 combines with J gene TRBJ1-5; no clear D gene. With 2 bases removed from V and 4 bases from J, the gap between germline ends came to 9 bases. Germline V gene data show CDR1 as SEHNR and CDR2 as FQNEAQ (reference sequence). CDR3 length: 14 residues. The CDR3 DNA is TGTGCCAGCAGCTTAAGCGTGGGGAATCAGCCCCAGCATTTT. It is translated as CASSLSVGNQPQHF.

The chain links TRBV27 to TRBJ2-3; 8 positions match TRBD2. V lost 5 bases and J lost 1; bases outside the gene matches: 8. This CDR3 spans 16 amino acids. The V gene's germline CDR1 is MNHEY and CDR2 SMNVEV (reference sequence). CDR3 loop: CASSVLEAGGTDTQYF. Written as DNA, the CDR3 is TGTGCCAGCAGTGTGTTGGAAGCGGGAGGCACAGATACGCAGTATTTT.

The chain joins TRBV7-2 to TRBJ2-3; a possible D gene is TRBD1 (6 bases). There are 15 residues in the CDR3. Germline V gene data show CDR1 as SGHTA and CDR2 as FQGNSA. The ends were cut back, 1 base at V and 2 bases at J, with 10 bases in the middle. CDR3 coding DNA: TGTGCCAGCAGCTTAGTAGGGGGTCCCACAGATACGCAGTATTTT. It yields the protein CASSLVGGPTDTQYF.

The V and J genes are TRBV13 and TRBJ2-2; TRBD2 is a possible D gene (5 bases). This CDR3 region has 14 residues. Germline CDR1 and CDR2: PRHDT and FYEKMQ (reference sequence). Trimming cost V 6 bases and J 1 base, with 9 bases left between them. The CDR3 region has the DNA TGTGCCAGCAGAGTAGAGGGGAACACCGGGGAGCTGTTTTTT. Protein sequence: CASRVEGNTGELFF.

The rearrangement links TRBV5-1 to TRBJ2-1; 7 bases match TRBD2. Germline values: CDR1 SGHRS, CDR2 YFSETQ. This CDR3 has 15 residues. J was trimmed by 5 bases and V by 0 bases; bases with no gene match: 5. The CDR3 spells CASSLGWAGDNEQFF. As DNA, the CDR3 is TGCGCCAGCAGCTTGGGCTGGGCGGGAGACAATGAGCAGTTCTTC.

In its sample, this clone was seen a few times. V gene TRBV27 combines with J gene TRBJ2-7; TRBD2 aligns across 11 bases. Germline trimming cut 5 bases from V and 0 bases from J; bases unmatched to any gene: 12. Looked up from germline, CDR1 is MNHEY and CDR2 is SMNVEV (reference sequence). CDR3 length: 18 amino acids. This CDR3 reads CASSLTGTSGFSSYEQYF. CDR3 sequence (DNA): TGTGCCAGCAGTCTCACCGGGACTAGCGGCTTTAGCTCCTACGAGCAGTACTTC.

The V gene is TRBV7-9, the J gene TRBJ2-1; possibly TRBD1 for D (5 bases). This CDR3 is built from 16 residues. CDR1 is SEHNR and CDR2 is FQNEAQ in the germline V gene (reference sequence). The V end lost 5 bases, the J end lost 3 bases, and 17 bases lay between the germline ends. The CDR3 here is CASSKGAGGDYNEQFF. Here the CDR3 DNA reads TGTGCCAGCAGCAAAGGGGCCGGCGGAGACTACAATGAGCAGTTCTTC. The full variable domain, in which reference TRBV7-9 and TRBJ2-1 provide the parts outside the CDR3, is DTGVSQNPRHKITKRGQNVTFRCDPISEHNRLYWYRQTLGQGPEFLTYFQNEAQLEKSRLLSDRFSAERPKGSFSTLEIQRTEQGDSAMYLCASSKGAGGDYNEQFFGPGTRLTVL.

The V call is TRBV6-5, the J call TRBJ2-7; D remains unclear. Germline V gene lookup returns CDR1 MNHEY and CDR2 SVGAGI. The germline V and J ends were trimmed by 2 bases and 2 bases, with 13 bases remaining between them. The CDR3 length is 15 residues. CDR3 bases: TGTGCCAGCAGTTACAGCGACGGCAAAACCTACGAGCAGTACTTC. Translated, it gives CASSYSDGKTYEQYF.

The chain couples TRBV2 to TRBJ1-1; D is perhaps TRBD1 (6 bases). Germline V lookup: CDR1 SNHLY, CDR2 FYNNEI. The CDR3 has 14 residues. V lost 6 bases to trimming and J lost 5 bases, with 16 bases between them. This CDR3 is CASREGYRETEAFF. CDR3 in DNA: TGTGCCAGCAGAGAGGGGTACAGGGAAACTGAAGCTTTCTTT.

The chain combines TRBV11-2 with TRBJ2-3, with 7 bases aligning to TRBD2. The V gene's germline CDR1 is SGHAT and CDR2 FQNNGV. CDR3 length: 15 amino acids. Germline trimming cut 5 bases from V and 2 bases from J; bases unmatched to any gene: 7. The CDR3 bases are TGTGCCAGCAGCCGAGGGCTAGCGGTCACAGATACGCAGTATTTT. This gives the protein CASSRGLAVTDTQYF.

The chain uses TRBV27 and TRBJ2-1, with unresolved D. The V gene lost 9 bases and the J gene lost 5 bases, with 14 bases spanning the gap. Germline V gene lookup returns CDR1 MNHEY and CDR2 SMNVEV (reference sequence). This CDR3 contains 13 residues. For the CDR3, the DNA is TGTGCCAGTAACCCAGTGGGCCACAATGAGCAGTTCTTC. It specifies CASNPVGHNEQFF.

The gene calls are TRBV2 and TRBJ2-1, with 9 bases aligning to TRBD1. With V trimmed by 10 bases and J by 4 bases, 5 bases remained unmatched. This CDR3 comprises 13 residues. Germline lookup yields CDR1 SNHLY and CDR2 FYNNEI. The CDR3 loop reads CAIGTGRYNEQFF. The CDR3 coding sequence is TGTGCCATCGGGACAGGGAGGTACAATGAGCAGTTCTTC.

Concerning this clone itself: The sample contains more than one DNA sequence encoding this CDR3. V usage is TRBV9 and J usage is TRBJ2-5; 12 nucleotides align to TRBD2. The J segment lost 0 bases and the V segment lost 0 bases, leaving 0 bases of the junction unmatched. This CDR3 has 16 amino acids. CDR1 and CDR2 (germline): SGDLS, YYNGEE. The CDR3 region has the DNA TGTGCCAGCAGCGTAGGGACTAGCGGGAACCAAGAGACCCAGTACTTC. Translation gives CASSVGTSGNQETQYF.

The chain uses TRBV7-9 and TRBJ2-1; 9 nucleotides match TRBD2. With 5 bases clipped from V and 0 bases from J, the junction kept 5 bases outside the gene matches. The CDR3 is made up of 16 amino acids. Germline CDR1 and CDR2: SEHNR and FQNEAQ (reference sequence). The chain's CDR3 is CASSGGSGSSYNEQFF. The CDR3 region has the DNA TGTGCCAGCAGCGGGGGTAGCGGGAGCTCCTACAATGAGCAGTTCTTC.

The rearrangement joins TRBV7-9 to TRBJ2-7; either TRBD1 or TRBD2 may supply D (6 bases each). Trimming stripped 5 bases from V and 3 bases from J, with 23 bases between. Germline CDR1 SEHNR, CDR2 FQNEAQ (reference sequence). The CDR3 sequence is 17 residues long. The CDR3, as DNA: TGTGCCAGCAGCGCCAGATATTCCAAAGGGGGGAACTACGAGCAGTACTTC. It specifies CASSARYSKGGNYEQYF.